Sequencing of this T cell receptor (beta chain) was carried out in a study of post-analysis software for immune sequencing data. On the study more broadly: Some patients lacked subtype; others had relapsing-remitting, secondary progressive or progressive-relapsing disease.

TCR beta cDNA libraries had unique molecular identifiers. cDNA molecules numbering about 480,000 came from roughly 1 to 10 million T cells. One entry per CDR3 protein results from TCRdb running MiXCR on the PCR reads. The repertoire holds more than 500,000 distinct CDR3 sequences, with approximately 31% as singletons. This clonotype was found a few times. Its antigen is not known. Overall study results and limits: Samples from a shared batch, those prepared together, strongly co-clustered by F measure. In patients, TRBV5-6, TRBV5-1 and TRBV20-1 belonged to five TRBV segments found more frequently than in controls.

Germline CDR1 is SGHAT and CDR2 is FQNNGV. Trimming stripped 5 bases from V and 9 bases from J, with 16 bases between. This CDR3 region has 13 residues. V gene TRBV11-2 combines with J gene TRBJ1-2, with D uncertain. Sequenced: blood. The sequence came from a girl under 18 with multiple sclerosis. The CDR3 DNA reads as TGTGCCAGCAGCCTAGGACTCGCTCCCAGCTACACCTTC. Its protein product is CASSLGLAPSYTF. The variable domain in full, with the rest retrieved from reference TRBV11-2 and TRBJ1-2, is EAGVAQSPRYKIIEKRQSVAFWCNPISGHATLYWYQQILGQGPKLLIQFQNNGVVDDSQLPKDRFSAERLKGVDSTLKIQPAKLEDSAVYLCASSLGLAPSYTFGSGTRLTVV.